This TCR beta chain was found in a study of graft-versus-host responses after intestinal transplantation. Grafts had their tissue processed, releasing intraepithelial and lamina propria lymphocytes. Clones were sequenced by immunoSEQ multiplex PCR, and TCRdb holds only the in-frame ones, with some missing. Of tens of thousands of clones in the sample, around 83% were seen once. CDR3 length equals 15 residues. Germline CDR1 and CDR2: ENHRY and SYGVKD. The V and J ends lost 2 bases and 7 bases, in that order; junction bases with no gene match: 8. The source is a human patient who received an intestinal transplant, so some T cells may come from the graft donor. The chain employs TRBV10-3 and TRBJ2-7; 10 positions match TRBD1. The source material was ileum tissue, sampled 98 days after intestinal transplantation. DNA of the CDR3: TGTGCCATCAGTGAGACTCCCGGGACAGGGGAAGAGCAGTACTTC. Translated: CAISETPGTGEEQYF.